The rows below give T cell receptor beta chains drawn from one sample of a study of T cell responses to AZD1222 COVID-19 vaccine. Method: immunoSEQ multiplex PCR; TCRdb's copy keeps in-frame clones and lacks some. The sample includes over 100,000 clones, roughly 89% of them seen just once. Specimen: peripheral blood, collected on day 0 of AZD1222 vaccination. These receptors were taken from an adult in good health. Both conserved end residues are trimmed from each CDR3. A D gene is named only where the DNA matches it firmly. Size tells how often a clone was seen (once, few, many) or the class of an expanded clone, and some rows leave it out.

V gene	clone size	D gene	CDR3 protein
TRBV12-3/TRBV12-4	-	TRBD2	ASSLVGAGQQF
TRBV9	-	-	ASSVAPGPNQPQH
TRBV18	-	-	ASSPRESKAGDGYT
TRBV19	-	-	ASSEMRGSNQPQH
TRBV25-1	-	-	ASSDSDEQY
TRBV4-3	-	-	ASSQVSREVDSPLH
TRBV7-8	-	-	ASSLVLGPRNGYT
TRBV30	-	TRBD1	AWSVRQGYIY
TRBV9	-	-	ASSVATEGSSYNEQF
TRBV5-1	-	-	ASSPGMGGDTIY
TRBV7-9	-	-	ASSLVGFGDGYT
TRBV5-4	few	-	ASSYGTDTYEQY
TRBV15	-	-	ATSRERGVTEAF
TRBV10-1	few	TRBD1	ASSDTAGGTYEQY
TRBV10-1	-	-	ATIEPGADGEAF
TRBV11-1	-	TRBD2	ASSLVLAGGTDTQY
TRBV5-5	-	-	ASRDWARRQPQH
TRBV19	-	TRBD1	ASSRTGGKLVEKLF
TRBV27	-	-	ASSLSGRRVNTEAF
TRBV3-1/TRBV3-2	-	-	ASSQDLGGTEAF
TRBV12-3/TRBV12-4	-	-	ASSDAYEQY
TRBV7-2	-	-	ASSLVLEVTSGNTIY
TRBV3-1/TRBV3-2	once	-	ASSELGTDIQY
TRBV7-9	-	-	ASSVEGNSPLH
TRBV2	once	-	ATWTGRNQPQH
TRBV7-6	-	-	ASSLDPVPGNTIY
TRBV6-5	-	-	ASSYSRYGGVTEAF
TRBV30	once	-	AWRFSGSTDTQY
TRBV20-1	once	-	SASHRSGNTIY
TRBV6-5	-	-	ASTQTRGHGQF
TRBV7-9	once	-	ASSSTKESIYEQY
TRBV7-8	-	TRBD1	ASSLSEQGGVYGYT
TRBV6-5	-	-	ASTPRGGGGYEQY